The subject of this entry is one TCR beta chain. TCRdb's table, derived via immunoSEQ multiplex PCR, lists solely in-frame clones and lacks some. Found here are under 250,000 clones, more than 80% of them singletons; the top ten hold under 3.5%. This sample is part of a study of blood T cell repertoires in COVID-19. This CDR3 is 15 amino acids long. V gave up 6 bases and J gave up 3 bases; unmatched junction bases: 8. In germline, CDR1 is MNHEY, CDR2 SMNVEV (reference sequence). The rearrangement links TRBV27 to TRBJ1-5; 7 nucleotides align to TRBD1. The sample was PBMCs or T cells enriched from blood (not recorded which). The clonotype comes from a woman younger than 35 in a cohort exposed to, infected with or recovered from COVID-19 (not recorded which). The CDR3 spells CASSPRTGTNQPQHF. The CDR3 coding sequence is TGTGCCAGCAGCCCTAGGACAGGTACCAATCAGCCCCAGCATTTT.